This T cell receptor beta chain stems from a study of blood T cells in healthy people across ages. Trimming removed 4 bases at V and 5 bases at J, with 7 bases between. Germline lookup yields CDR1 KGHSH and CDR2 LQKENI. The CDR3 extends over 12 amino acids. A J-beta primer mix and a sample-barcoded 5' primer were used in a second PCR of about 7 to 12 cycles. TCRdb reanalysed the 5' RACE reads using MiXCR and keeps one entry per CDR3 protein. In the table there are approximately 290,000 distinct CDR3 sequences, around 30% of which are singletons. The rearrangement links TRBV18 to TRBJ2-3; D is undetermined. The origin of this receptor is a woman in her 70s in good health. The sample was blood. DNA of the CDR3: TGTGCCAGCTCACGCTCCGAAGATACGCAGTATTTT. Amino acids: CASSRSEDTQYF.